The 28 T cell receptor beta chains below were found in one sample sequenced in a study of blood T cell repertoires in COVID-19 (dated by TCRdb to 2018 to 2020). The library relied on the immunoSEQ multiplex PCR assay. Imported from immuneACCESS, the table was reduced by TCRdb to in-frame sequences with V and J called. These copies leave out some clones; in studies compared against another copy, an unresolved V gene accounts for under half, and the cause of the remainder is not known. For this sample the table gives 15,000 to 20,000 clones, of which more than 70% were detected only once. The top ten clonotypes cover roughly an eighth of the sample. Input material: peripheral blood. These receptors all stem from a human donor in a cohort sampled during active COVID-19.

The chain couples TRBV19 to TRBJ1-2, with 8 bases fitting TRBD1. J gave up 5 bases and V 7 bases, and 6 bases lay outside the gene matches. CDR1 and CDR2 (germline): LNHDA, SQIVND (reference sequence). The CDR3 is 13 amino acids. For the CDR3, the DNA is TGTGCCAGTACCCCGACAGGGGAGTATGGCTACACCTTC. Its translation: CASTPTGEYGYTF.

This clone was observed once. The rearrangement joins TRBV19 to TRBJ1-1, with 8 nucleotides matching TRBD1. The CDR3 is 13 residues long. Trimming at V came to 6 bases and at J to 10 bases, leaving 10 bases not matched to a gene. Germline CDR1 LNHDA, CDR2 SQIVND (reference sequence). The CDR3 DNA reads as TGTGCCAGTAGATCGGACAGGGCGGCGGGAGCTTTCTTT. It yields the protein CASRSDRAAGAFF.

A remark on this clone: Without the conserved terminal phenylalanine or tryptophan, this CDR3 likely stems from a read error. The DNA is omitted, as the CDR3 cannot be located on it reliably, and the CDR3 follows TCRdb's listing. The J gene is TRBJ2-7, the V gene TRBV21-1; TRBD2, as called in the table, went unchecked against the DNA. TRBV21-1 is a pseudogene locus. Counting both end residues, the CDR3 totals 16 amino acids. The CDR3 protein is CASSKARKWPGAQRKI.

The chain couples TRBV1 to TRBJ2-7; the table's D gene call, TRBD1, was not cross checked with the DNA. TRBV1 is annotated as a pseudogene. The CDR3 is made up of 14 amino acids. CDR3 nucleotides: TGCACCAGCAGCCAAGGGGGACATGACGGACCGGAGTACTTC. Translation gives CTSSQGGHDGPEYF.

The chain employs TRBV28 and TRBJ2-2; D may be TRBD1 (5 bases). There are 15 residues in the CDR3. Germline CDR1 is MDHEN and CDR2 is SYDVKM. Trimming took off 4 bases at V and 1 base at J, with 10 bases between the two ends. The CDR3 coding sequence is TGTGCCAGCAGTTGGCTGCAGGGGAACACCGGGGAGCTGTTTTTT. Amino acid sequence: CASSWLQGNTGELFF.

The V call is TRBV27, the J call TRBJ1-4; D call uncertain. V shed 8 bases and J shed 7 bases, with 20 bases lying between them. The V gene's germline CDR1 is MNHEY and CDR2 SMNVEV (reference sequence). The CDR3 sequence is 15 residues long. This chain's CDR3 is CASPRFDLSGEKLFF. The CDR3 DNA reads as TGTGCCAGCCCTAGGTTCGATCTTAGTGGTGAAAAACTGTTTTTT.

V gene TRBV10-2 combines with J gene TRBJ2-2; 10 bases match TRBD1. Germline V gives CDR1 WSHSY, CDR2 SAAADI. The CDR3 spans 16 residues. The V and J ends lost 4 bases and 0 bases, in that order; junction bases with no gene match: 2. The CDR3: CASSATGGANTGELFF. CDR3 bases: TGCGCCAGCAGTGCGACAGGGGGCGCGAACACCGGGGAGCTGTTTTTT.

This clone was picked up one time. The V gene is TRBV7-3, the J gene TRBJ2-3; TRBD2 agrees at 13 bases. The CDR3 consists of 17 residues. Germline CDR1 SGHTA, CDR2 FQGTGA. V shed 5 bases and J 0 bases; nucleotides not matched to a gene: 5. CDR3: CASSPRGLAGSTDTQYF. The CDR3 nucleotides are TGTGCCAGCAGCCCCAGGGGACTAGCGGGGAGCACAGATACGCAGTATTTT.

This clone was recorded a few times. The chain employs TRBV6-2 or TRBV6-3 and TRBJ1-5; tentatively, D is TRBD1 (5 bases). The CDR3 runs 17 residues. The V gene lost 4 bases and the J gene lost 2 bases, with 18 bases spanning the gap. Germline V gene data show CDR1 as MNHEY and CDR2 as SVGEGT. The CDR3 region has the DNA TGTGCCAGCAGTTCCCCCCAGGGACTCTTGGGCAATCAGCCCCAGCATTTT. Translated, it gives CASSSPQGLLGNQPQHF.

The rearrangement joins TRBV5-1 to TRBJ2-7; tentatively, D is TRBD1 (6 bases). CDR3 size: 14 residues. Germline V lookup: CDR1 SGHRS, CDR2 YFSETQ. V gave up 6 bases and J gave up 0 bases, with 13 bases separating them. The CDR3 DNA sequence: TGCGCCAGCACCGAGGGGGTAAGCTCCTACGAGCAGTACTTC. It encodes CASTEGVSSYEQYF. The variable domain in full, completed from reference TRBV5-1 and TRBJ2-7, reads KAGVTQTPRYLIKTRGQQVTLSCSPISGHRSVSWYQQTPGQGLQFLFEYFSETQRNKGNFPGRFSGRQFSNSRSEMNVSTLELGDSALYLCASTEGVSSYEQYFGPGTRLTVT.

V is TRBV5-1 and J is TRBJ1-1; D unresolved. CDR1 and CDR2 from the germline V gene are SGHRS and YFSETQ. V was pared by 5 bases and J by 1 base, with 9 bases between. This CDR3 is 13 amino acids long. The DNA of the CDR3 is TGCGCCAGCAGAACAATGTCGAACACTGAAGCTTTCTTT. Its translation: CASRTMSNTEAFF.

The chain carries TRBV6-5 and TRBJ2-1, with TRBD1 identical over 8 bases. Trimming cost V 8 bases and J 5 bases; bases outside gene matches: 5. The CDR3 length is 13 residues. Germline V gene lookup returns CDR1 MNHEY and CDR2 SVGAGI. The CDR3 here is CASARTGNNEQFF. In DNA, the CDR3 is TGTGCCAGCGCGAGGACAGGGAACAATGAGCAGTTCTTC.

The chain recombines TRBV15 with TRBJ1-3; TRBD1 aligns across 7 bases. V trimming: 3 bases; J trimming: 0 bases; junction bases outside the gene matches: 2. The CDR3 length is 15 residues. Germline CDR1 is LNHNV and CDR2 is YYDKDF (reference sequence). CDR3 loop: CATSRDRSSGNTIYF. DNA of the CDR3: TGTGCCACCAGCAGGGACAGGAGCTCTGGAAACACCATATATTTT.

The V and J genes are TRBV4-1 and TRBJ2-1, with D possibly TRBD2 on 5 matching bases. The V end lost 6 bases, the J end lost 0 bases, and 9 bases lay between the germline ends. This CDR3 is built from 14 residues. Germline CDR1 reads MGHRA; CDR2 reads YSYEKL. CDR3 loop: CASRKSGSYNEQFF. The CDR3 DNA is TGCGCCAGCAGAAAGAGCGGCTCCTACAATGAGCAGTTCTTC.

The chain has TRBV30 and TRBJ1-5; D is uncertain. CDR1 is GTSNPN and CDR2 is SVGIG in the germline V gene (reference sequence). With 4 bases removed from V and 1 base from J, the gap between germline ends came to 11 bases. This CDR3 is built from 14 residues. DNA of the CDR3: TGTGCCTGGAATCAAGGAGGGAGCAATCAGCCCCAGCATTTT. Encoded protein: CAWNQGGSNQPQHF.

J is TRBJ2-5 and V is TRBV9, with unresolved D. V gave up 0 bases and J gave up 2 bases, with 11 bases separating them. Germline loops: CDR1 SGDLS, CDR2 YYNGEE. The CDR3 contains 15 residues. CDR3 sequence: CASSVGGSTQETQYF. The CDR3 nucleotides are TGTGCCAGCAGCGTAGGTGGTTCGACACAAGAGACCCAGTACTTC.

The chain combines TRBV28 with TRBJ2-2, with 11 nucleotides matching TRBD1. The V segment lost 5 bases and the J segment 5 bases; nucleotides outside the gene matches: 7. The CDR3 totals 16 residues. Germline-derived CDR1 and CDR2 are MDHEN and SYDVKM. This CDR3 is CASSPGTGGGTGELFF. The CDR3 DNA follows: TGTGCCAGCAGTCCCGGGACAGGGGGAGGGACCGGGGAGCTGTTTTTT.

The chain has TRBV10-3 and TRBJ1-1; TRBD1 agrees at 7 bases. The junction had 9 bases not matched to a gene; V was cut back by 2 bases and J by 0 bases. The germline gives CDR1 ENHRY, CDR2 SYGVKD. CDR3 length: 17 residues. The CDR3 loop reads CAISERQGFSLNTEAFF. DNA of the CDR3: TGTGCCATCAGTGAGCGACAGGGTTTTTCCCTGAACACTGAAGCTTTCTTT.

The chain carries TRBV3-1 (or the pseudogene TRBV3-2) and TRBJ1-1; the D is unclear. The CDR3 contains 14 residues. V was shortened by 4 bases and J by 1 base, with 10 bases between the two germline ends. The germline V gene has CDR1 LGHDT and CDR2 YNNKEL (reference sequence). The CDR3 loop reads CASSPPLQNTEAFF. CDR3 bases: TGTGCCAGCAGCCCCCCCTTACAGAACACTGAAGCTTTCTTT.

This clone was observed a single time. The chain recombines TRBV29-1 with TRBJ1-1; D is unclear. The CDR3 is 14 amino acids. Germline V lookup: CDR1 SQVTM, CDR2 ANQGSEA. Trimming stripped 0 bases from V and 6 bases from J, with 14 bases between. CDR3 DNA sequence: TGCAGCGTTGAAGACAGGCGAAAGTCCCCTGAAGCTTTCTTT. This gives the protein CSVEDRRKSPEAFF.

J is TRBJ1-4 and V is TRBV15; D ambiguous. This CDR3 contains 16 residues. With 0 bases removed from V and 2 bases from J, the gap between germline ends came to 10 bases. Germline V CDR1 and CDR2: LNHNV, YYDKDF (reference sequence). The CDR3: CATSRDWGGTNEKLFF. CDR3 bases: TGTGCCACCAGCAGAGATTGGGGAGGGACTAATGAAAAACTGTTTTTT.

The rearrangement joins TRBV24-1 to TRBJ1-2; tentative D call: TRBD1 (5 bases). The CDR3 length is 14 residues. Looked up from germline, CDR1 is KGHDR and CDR2 is SFDVKD. Trimming removed 1 base from V and 2 bases from J, with 7 bases in between. The chain's CDR3 is CATSDLYRNYGYTF. For the CDR3, the DNA is TGTGCCACCAGTGATTTATACAGGAACTATGGCTACACCTTC.

V usage is TRBV18 and J usage is TRBJ1-1; 10 bases fit TRBD1. The CDR3 covers 14 residues. The junction had 2 bases not matched to a gene; V was cut back by 3 bases and J by 4 bases. Germline CDR1 KGHSH, CDR2 LQKENI. The CDR3 sequence: CASSPGQGSTEAFF. DNA for the CDR3: TGTGCCAGCTCACCGGGACAGGGGAGCACTGAAGCTTTCTTT.

This clone showed up just once. The rearrangement joins TRBV5-5 to TRBJ2-1; weak D call: TRBD2 (6 bases). The CDR3 consists of 15 residues. From germline, CDR1 is SGHKS and CDR2 YYEKEE (reference sequence). Trimming removed 0 bases at V and 7 bases at J, with 14 bases between. The CDR3 loop is CASSLGSLEGNEQFF. CDR3 bases: TGTGCCAGCAGCTTGGGATCTTTGGAGGGGAATGAGCAGTTCTTC.

The rearrangement uses TRBV7-3 and TRBJ2-1; 7 nucleotides agree with TRBD2. Trimming cost V 2 bases and J 6 bases; bases outside gene matches: 7. The germline CDR1 and CDR2 sequences are SGHTA and FQGTGA. CDR3 length: 15 amino acids. CDR3 sequence: CASSLVLAWGNEQFF. The CDR3 bases are TGTGCCAGCAGCTTAGTACTAGCGTGGGGCAATGAGCAGTTCTTC. Full variable domain (outside the CDR3, taken from reference TRBV7-3 and TRBJ2-1): GAGVSQTPSNKVTEKGKYVELRCDPISGHTALYWYRQSLGQGPEFLIYFQGTGAADDSGLPNDRFFAVRPEGSVSTLKIQRTERGDSAVYLCASSLVLAWGNEQFFGPGTRLTVL.

This chain connects TRBV29-1 to TRBJ1-1, with D tentatively TRBD1 (5 bases). Germline CDR1 is SQVTM and CDR2 is ANQGSEA. This CDR3 region has 13 residues. The ends were cut back, 8 bases at V and 1 base at J, with 14 bases in the middle. The CDR3: CSTRDGGNTEAFF. The DNA for the CDR3 is TGCAGCACGCGGGACGGGGGGAACACTGAAGCTTTCTTT.

This sequence joins TRBV5-5 and TRBJ1-5; tentatively, D is TRBD1 (6 bases). CDR3 length: 18 amino acids. Germline-derived CDR1 and CDR2 are SGHKS and YYEKEE (reference sequence). V lost 5 bases to trimming and J lost 3 bases, with 24 bases between them. The CDR3 nucleotides read TGTGCCAGCAGTCTAATCCCCCTGGGGGGGCCGCCCAATCAGCCCCAGCATTTT. It codes for CASSLIPLGGPPNQPQHF. Full variable domain (missing parts from reference TRBV5-5 and TRBJ1-5): DAGVTQSPTHLIKTRGQQVTLRCSPISGHKSVSWYQQVLGQGPQFIFQYYEKEERGRGNFPDRFSARQFPNYSSELNVNALLLGDSALYLCASSLIPLGGPPNQPQHFGDGTRLSIL.

This clone has a handful of counts. The chain couples TRBV28 to TRBJ1-1; D might be TRBD1 (5 bases). V was clipped by 5 bases and J by 4 bases, with 14 bases between them. The germline CDR1 and CDR2 sequences are MDHEN and SYDVKM. This CDR3 has 14 residues. The CDR3 bases are TGTGCCAGCAGTGCCTCCTACGGGGGCACTGAAGCTTTCTTT. It translates to CASSASYGGTEAFF.